This paragraph covers one T cell receptor (beta chain) sequence. What it binds is unknown. This entry comes from a study of response to subunit inactivated influenza vaccine. Trimming removed 0 bases from V and 6 bases from J; junction bases left unmatched: 7. This CDR3 is 17 amino acids long. Per the germline V gene, CDR1 is LGHDT and CDR2 is YNNKEL (reference sequence). TCRdb analysed the RT-PCR reads with MiXCR anew, one entry per CDR3 protein. The sample carries 300,000 to 350,000 distinct CDR3 sequences, roughly a fifth recorded once. The study's findings and limits: Authors suggested seasonal influenza vaccinations each recruit few new T cells.

The genes are TRBV3-1 and TRBJ2-1; TRBD2 agrees at 11 bases. The specimen was PBMCs from blood, collected approximately 20 months after vaccination. The TCR comes from a man aged 45-69 years who received an inactivated influenza vaccine. CDR3 amino acids: CASSQDQRLAGSNEQFF. In nucleotides, the CDR3 is TGTGCCAGCAGCCAAGATCAGCGACTAGCGGGGAGCAATGAGCAGTTCTTC.